A single TCR beta chain is shown here with its context. These data originate in a study of blood T cell repertoires in COVID-19. In the study overall: There were acute and convalescent COVID-19 samples, and they came from the United States, Italy and Spain. The analysed material was cDNA or gDNA that came from T cells, B-cell-depleted T cells, or PBMCs.

Original processing notes: Scientists estimated how many nucleated cells there were by amplifying reference gene primers. Assay used: immunoSEQ multiplex PCR; TCRdb lists only in-frame clones, some missing. Clone size and the V and J calls come from that table; the DNA yielded D and trimming. This sample has 200,000 or so clones; about 88% occur once, and the top ten carry about 6.8%. Germline V lookup: CDR1 MNHEY, CDR2 SVGAGI. This CDR3 is 14 amino acids long. V was cut by 6 bases and J by 2 bases, with 12 bases left in between. Sequenced: peripheral blood. The chain combines TRBV6-5 with TRBJ2-3; tentative D call: TRBD2 (5 bases). The receptor's source is a woman aged 40 to 50 who had recovered from COVID-19. The CDR3 protein is CASRGERTTDTQYF. The CDR3, as DNA: TGTGCCAGCAGGGGAGAACGGACCACAGATACGCAGTATTTT.